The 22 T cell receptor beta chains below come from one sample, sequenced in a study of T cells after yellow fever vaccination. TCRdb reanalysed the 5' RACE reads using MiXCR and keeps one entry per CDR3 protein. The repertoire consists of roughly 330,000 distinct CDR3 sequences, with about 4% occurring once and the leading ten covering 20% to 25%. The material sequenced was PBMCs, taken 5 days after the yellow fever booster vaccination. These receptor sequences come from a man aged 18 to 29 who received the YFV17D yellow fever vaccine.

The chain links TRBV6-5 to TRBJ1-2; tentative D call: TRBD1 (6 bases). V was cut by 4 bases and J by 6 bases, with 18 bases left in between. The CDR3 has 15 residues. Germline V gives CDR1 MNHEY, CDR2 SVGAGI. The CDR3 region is CASSLIPVAGDGYTF. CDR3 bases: TGTGCCAGCAGTTTAATTCCCGTGGCAGGGGATGGCTACACCTTC.

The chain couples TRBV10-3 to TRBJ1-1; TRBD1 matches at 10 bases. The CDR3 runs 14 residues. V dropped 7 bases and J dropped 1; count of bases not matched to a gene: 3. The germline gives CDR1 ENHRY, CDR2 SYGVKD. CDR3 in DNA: TGTGCCATCACGGGACAGGGGAGGAACACTGAAGCTTTCTTT. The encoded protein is CAITGQGRNTEAFF.

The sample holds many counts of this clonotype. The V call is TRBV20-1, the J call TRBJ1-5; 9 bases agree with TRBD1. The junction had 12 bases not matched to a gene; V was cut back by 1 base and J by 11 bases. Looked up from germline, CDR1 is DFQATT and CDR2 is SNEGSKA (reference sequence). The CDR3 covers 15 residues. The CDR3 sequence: CSARALGQGDRAQHF. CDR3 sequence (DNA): TGCAGTGCTAGAGCCTTGGGACAGGGTGATCGGGCCCAGCATTTT.

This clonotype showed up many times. This chain's CDR3 is CASSEAQPYEQYV. The CDR3 region has the DNA TGTGCCAGCAGTGAAGCGCAGCCGTACGAGCAGTACGTC. This sequence joins TRBV6-1 and TRBJ2-7; D is uncertain. V was cut by 0 bases and J by 4 bases, with 7 bases left in between. The CDR3 is 13 amino acids. Germline V CDR1 and CDR2: MNHNS, SASEGT.

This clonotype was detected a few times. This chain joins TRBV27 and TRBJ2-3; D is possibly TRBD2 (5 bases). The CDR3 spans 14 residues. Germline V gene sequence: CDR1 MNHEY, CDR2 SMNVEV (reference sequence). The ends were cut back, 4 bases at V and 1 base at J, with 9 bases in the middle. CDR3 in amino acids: CASSYGVGTDTQYF. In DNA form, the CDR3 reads TGTGCCAGCAGTTACGGGGTGGGCACAGATACGCAGTATTTT.

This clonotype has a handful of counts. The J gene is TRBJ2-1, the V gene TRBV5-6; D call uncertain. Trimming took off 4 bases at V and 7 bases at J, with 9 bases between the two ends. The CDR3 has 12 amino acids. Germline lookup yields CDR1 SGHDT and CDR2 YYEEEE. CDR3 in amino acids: CASSPTLNEQFF. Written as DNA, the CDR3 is TGTGCCAGCAGCCCCACTCTAAATGAGCAGTTCTTC. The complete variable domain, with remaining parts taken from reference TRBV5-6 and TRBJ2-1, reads DAGVTQSPTHLIKTRGQQVTLRCSPKSGHDTVSWYQQALGQGPQFIFQYYEEEERQRGNFPDRFSGHQFPNYSSELNVNALLLGDSALYLCASSPTLNEQFFGPGTRLTVL.

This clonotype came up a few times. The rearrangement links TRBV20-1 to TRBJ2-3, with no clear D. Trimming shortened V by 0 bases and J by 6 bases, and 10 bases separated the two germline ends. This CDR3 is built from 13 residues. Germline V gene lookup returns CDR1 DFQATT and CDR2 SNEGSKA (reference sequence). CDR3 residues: CSAREALADTQYF. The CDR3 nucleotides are TGCAGTGCTAGAGAAGCCCTGGCGGATACGCAGTATTTT.

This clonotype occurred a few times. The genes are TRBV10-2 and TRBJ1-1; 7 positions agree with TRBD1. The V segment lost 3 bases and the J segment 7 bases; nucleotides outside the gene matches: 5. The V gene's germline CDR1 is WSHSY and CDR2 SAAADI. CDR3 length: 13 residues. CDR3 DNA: TGCGCCAGCAGTGAAGTAGGGGGCCGTGAAGCTTTCTTT. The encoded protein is CASSEVGGREAFF.

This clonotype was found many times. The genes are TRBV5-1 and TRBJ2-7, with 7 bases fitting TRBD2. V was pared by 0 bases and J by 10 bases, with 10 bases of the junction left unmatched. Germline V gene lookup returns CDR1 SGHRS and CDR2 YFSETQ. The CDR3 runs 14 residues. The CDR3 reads CASSLDGEGWLQYF. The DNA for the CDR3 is TGCGCCAGCAGCTTGGACGGGGAGGGTTGGCTACAGTACTTC.

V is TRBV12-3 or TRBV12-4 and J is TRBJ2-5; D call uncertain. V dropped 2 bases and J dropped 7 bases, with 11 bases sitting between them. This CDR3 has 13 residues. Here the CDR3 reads CASSLSTLGTQYF. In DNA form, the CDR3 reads TGTGCCAGCAGTTTATCGACCCTCGGGACCCAGTACTTC.

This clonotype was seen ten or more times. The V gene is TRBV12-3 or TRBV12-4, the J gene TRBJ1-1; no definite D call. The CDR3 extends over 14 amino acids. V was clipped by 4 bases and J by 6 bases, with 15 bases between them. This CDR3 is CASSWASPRAEAFF. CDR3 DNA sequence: TGTGCCAGCAGTTGGGCCTCCCCTCGGGCTGAAGCTTTCTTT.

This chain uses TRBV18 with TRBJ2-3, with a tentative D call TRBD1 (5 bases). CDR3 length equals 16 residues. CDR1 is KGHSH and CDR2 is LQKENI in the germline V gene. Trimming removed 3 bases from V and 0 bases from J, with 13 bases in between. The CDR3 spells CASSPRTKTSTDTQYF. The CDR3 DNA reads TGTGCCAGCTCACCTAGGACAAAAACTAGCACAGATACGCAGTATTTT.

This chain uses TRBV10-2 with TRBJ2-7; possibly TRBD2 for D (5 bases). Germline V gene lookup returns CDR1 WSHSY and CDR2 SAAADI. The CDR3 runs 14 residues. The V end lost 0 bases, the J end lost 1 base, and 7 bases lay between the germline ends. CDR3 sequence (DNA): TGCGCCAGCAGTGAGTCGAGGGTTTCCTACGAGCAGTACTTC. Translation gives CASSESRVSYEQYF.

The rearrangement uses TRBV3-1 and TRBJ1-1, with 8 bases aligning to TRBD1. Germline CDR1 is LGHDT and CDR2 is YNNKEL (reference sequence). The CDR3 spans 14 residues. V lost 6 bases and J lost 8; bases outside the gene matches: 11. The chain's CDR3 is CASSYGQGQTEAFF. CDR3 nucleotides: TGTGCCAGCAGTTACGGACAGGGCCAGACCGAAGCTTTCTTT.

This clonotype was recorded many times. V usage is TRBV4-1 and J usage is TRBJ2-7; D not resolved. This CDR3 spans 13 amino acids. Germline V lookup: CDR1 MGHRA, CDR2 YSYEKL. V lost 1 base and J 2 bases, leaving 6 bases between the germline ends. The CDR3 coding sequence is TGCGCCAGCAGCCAAGGGCAGACCTACGAGCAGTACGTC. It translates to CASSQGQTYEQYV.

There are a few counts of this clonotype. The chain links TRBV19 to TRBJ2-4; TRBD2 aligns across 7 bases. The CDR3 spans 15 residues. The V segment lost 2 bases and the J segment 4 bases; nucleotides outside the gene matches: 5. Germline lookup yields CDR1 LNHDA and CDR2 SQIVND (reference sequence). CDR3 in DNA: TGTGCCAGTAGTATAAACGGGAGGACAAAAAACATTCAGTACTTC. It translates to CASSINGRTKNIQYF.

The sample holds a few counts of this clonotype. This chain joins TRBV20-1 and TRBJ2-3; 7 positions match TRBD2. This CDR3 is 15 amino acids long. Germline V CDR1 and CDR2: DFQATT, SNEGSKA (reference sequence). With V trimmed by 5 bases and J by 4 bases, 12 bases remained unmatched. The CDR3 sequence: CSAPTGTTYPDTQYF. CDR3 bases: TGCAGTGCTCCCACCGGGACTACATATCCAGATACGCAGTATTTT.

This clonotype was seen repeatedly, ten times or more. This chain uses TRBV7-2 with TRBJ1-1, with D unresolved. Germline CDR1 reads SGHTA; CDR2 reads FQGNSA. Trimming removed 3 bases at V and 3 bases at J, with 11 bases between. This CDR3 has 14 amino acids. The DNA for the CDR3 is TGTGCCAGCAGCTTCGGTAGCGTGGACACTGAAGCTTTCTTT. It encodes CASSFGSVDTEAFF.

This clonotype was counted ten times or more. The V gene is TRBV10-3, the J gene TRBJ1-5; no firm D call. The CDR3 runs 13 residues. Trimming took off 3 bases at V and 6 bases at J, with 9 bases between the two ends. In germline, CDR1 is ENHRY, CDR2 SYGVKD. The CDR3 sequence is CAISDLVLQPQHF. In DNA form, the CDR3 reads TGTGCCATCAGTGATTTGGTTCTTCAGCCCCAGCATTTT.

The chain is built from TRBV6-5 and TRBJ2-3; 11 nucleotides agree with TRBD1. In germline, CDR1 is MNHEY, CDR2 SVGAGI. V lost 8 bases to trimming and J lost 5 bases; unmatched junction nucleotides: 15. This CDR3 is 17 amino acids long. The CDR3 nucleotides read TGTGCCAGCGGTTCGGGCCCTGGACAGGGGGCGGGAGATACGCAGTATTTT. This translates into CASGSGPGQGAGDTQYF.

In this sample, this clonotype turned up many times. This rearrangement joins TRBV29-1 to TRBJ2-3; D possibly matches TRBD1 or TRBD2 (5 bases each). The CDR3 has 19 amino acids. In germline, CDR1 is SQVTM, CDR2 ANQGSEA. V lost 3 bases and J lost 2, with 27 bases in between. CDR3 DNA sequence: TGCAGCGTTGATGAAGGCAGGGAGACGGTTCGTCTATACACAGATACGCAGTATTTT. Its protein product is CSVDEGRETVRLYTDTQYF.

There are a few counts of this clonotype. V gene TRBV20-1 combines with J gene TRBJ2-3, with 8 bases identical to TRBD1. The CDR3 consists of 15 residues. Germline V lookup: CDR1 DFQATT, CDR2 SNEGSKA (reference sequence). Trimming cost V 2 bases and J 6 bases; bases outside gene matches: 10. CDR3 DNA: TGCAGTGCTAGATCGAGGACAGGGATCGACGATACGCAGTATTTT. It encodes CSARSRTGIDDTQYF.